This entry describes one T cell receptor (beta chain). A single record per CDR3 protein comes from TCRdb applying MiXCR to the 5' RACE reads. This table holds 60,000 to 65,000 distinct CDR3 sequences, approximately 31% found once. The sequencing input was tumor-infiltrating naive CD4+ T cells sorted from the breast tumor. The subset denotes: naive CD4+ T cells, CD4+CD45RA+CD25-. The origin of this receptor is a female donor with breast cancer.

CDR3 bases: TGTGCCAGCAGCGTAGCCGTTGGGTACAATGAGCAGTTCTTC. Translated, it gives CASSVAVGYNEQFF. The chain recombines TRBV9 with TRBJ2-1; no clear D gene. CDR1 is SGDLS, CDR2 YYNGEE, per germline. Trimming took 0 bases from V and 4 from J, leaving 8 bases between them. The CDR3 loop spans 14 amino acids.